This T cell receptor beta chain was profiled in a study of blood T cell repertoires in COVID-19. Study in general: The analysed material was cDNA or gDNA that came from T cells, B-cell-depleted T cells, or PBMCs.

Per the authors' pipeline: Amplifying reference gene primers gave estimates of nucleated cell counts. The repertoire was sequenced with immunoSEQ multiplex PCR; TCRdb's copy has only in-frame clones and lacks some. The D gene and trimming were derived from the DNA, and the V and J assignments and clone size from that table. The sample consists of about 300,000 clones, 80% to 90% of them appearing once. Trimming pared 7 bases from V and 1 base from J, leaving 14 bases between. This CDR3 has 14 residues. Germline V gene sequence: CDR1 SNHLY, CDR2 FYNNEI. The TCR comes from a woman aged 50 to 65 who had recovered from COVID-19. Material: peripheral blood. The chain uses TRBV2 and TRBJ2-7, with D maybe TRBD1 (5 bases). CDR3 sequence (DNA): TGTGCCAGCAAAGGGGCGGTCCAATCCTACGAGCAGTACTTC. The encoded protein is CASKGAVQSYEQYF. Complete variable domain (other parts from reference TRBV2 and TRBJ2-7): EPEVTQTPSHQVTQMGQEVILRCVPISNHLYFYWYRQILGQKVEFLVSFYNNEISEKSEIFDDQFSVERPDGSNFTLKIRSTKLEDSAMYFCASKGAVQSYEQYFGPGTRLTVT.